A selection of T cell receptor beta chains follows, all from one sample in a study of blood T cells in healthy people across ages. TCRdb called the 5' RACE reads again in MiXCR, with one record for every CDR3 protein. The sample carries roughly 1.9 million distinct CDR3 sequences, 39% recorded once. The specimen sequenced was blood. The receptor source for this set is a human donor in good health. CDR3s include the opening cysteine and the closing phenylalanine or tryptophan.

V,J,CDR3
TRBV5-1,TRBJ1-2,CASSFSGSEGYTF
TRBV20-1,TRBJ2-5,CSARDRTKATYGEQYF
TRBV9,TRBJ1-2,CASSVGEEYGCTF
TRBV12-3/TRBV12-4,TRBJ2-3,CASSFWLGRVTDTQYF
TRBV11-1,TRBJ2-1,CASSLGRTYNEQFF
TRBV24-1,TRBJ2-3,CATSSSGGGVPDTQYF
TRBV7-6,TRBJ2-1,CASSPRLAGALYNEQFF
TRBV6-1,TRBJ2-1,CASSAATGTTYNEQFF
TRBV14,TRBJ1-2,CASSQSQVTYGYTF
TRBV20-1,TRBJ1-5,CSARGGSPIEPQHF
TRBV23-1,TRBJ2-7,CASRGQTLILSSYEQYF
TRBV21-1,TRBJ2-3,CASSPRGRRGLTDTQYF
TRBV6-5,TRBJ1-2,CASSYSNPRGGYTF
TRBV24-1,TRBJ2-3,CATSDPRGRPSDTQYF
TRBV6-5,TRBJ2-3,CASSYGPRMDTQYF
TRBV7-2,TRBJ2-4,CASSFDTKNIQYF
TRBV12-3/TRBV12-4,TRBJ2-3,CASSFLGTGNTDTQYF
TRBV11-3,TRBJ2-5,CASSLQSPSETQYF
TRBV7-9,TRBJ1-4,CASSLPLGKLFF
TRBV7-9,TRBJ1-2,CAGRPTDSKSIGYTF
TRBV28,TRBJ2-7,CASSLTGTGTPQYF
TRBV12-3/TRBV12-4,TRBJ2-3,CASGIVNADTQYF
TRBV20-1,TRBJ1-2,CSARAPTGGYTF
TRBV15,NA,CATSRTGDLRDEQYF
TRBV12-3/TRBV12-4,TRBJ2-5,CASSRDPTETQYF
TRBV20-1,TRBJ2-7,CSARSYYGGEAYEQYF
TRBV6-2/TRBV6-3,TRBJ2-7,CATNYRGSYEQYF
TRBV5-1,TRBJ1-2,CATKEGPESYGYTF
TRBV28,TRBJ1-1,CASSSVDVAKGTEAFF
TRBV5-6,TRBJ2-5,CASSFVVGETQYF
TRBV20-1,TRBJ2-5,CSAYKLGGETQYF